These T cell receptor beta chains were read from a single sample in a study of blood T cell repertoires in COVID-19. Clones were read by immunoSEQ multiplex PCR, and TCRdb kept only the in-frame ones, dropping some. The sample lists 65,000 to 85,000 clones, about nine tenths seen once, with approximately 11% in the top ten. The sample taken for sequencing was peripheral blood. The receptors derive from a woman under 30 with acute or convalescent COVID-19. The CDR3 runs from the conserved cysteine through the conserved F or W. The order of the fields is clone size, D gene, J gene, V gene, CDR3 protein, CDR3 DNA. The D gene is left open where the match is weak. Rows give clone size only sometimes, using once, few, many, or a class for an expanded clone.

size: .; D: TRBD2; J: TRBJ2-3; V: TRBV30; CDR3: CAWTTSGRSTDTQYF; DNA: TGTGCCTGGACGACTAGCGGGAGAAGCACAGATACGCAGTATTTT
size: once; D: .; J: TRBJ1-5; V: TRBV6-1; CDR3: CASSEFRGGNQPQHF; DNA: TGTGCCAGCAGTGAGTTCAGGGGTGGCAATCAGCCCCAGCATTTT
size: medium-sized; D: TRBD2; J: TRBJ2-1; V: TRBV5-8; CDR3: CASSFSGGANEQFF; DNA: TGTGCCAGCAGCTTTAGCGGGGGGGCAAATGAGCAGTTCTTC
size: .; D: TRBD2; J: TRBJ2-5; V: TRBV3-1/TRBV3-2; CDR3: CASSQDWTSVGETQYF; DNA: TGTGCCAGCAGCCAAGATTGGACTAGCGTCGGAGAGACCCAGTACTTC
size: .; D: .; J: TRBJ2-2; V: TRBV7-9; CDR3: CASSLGTNTGELFF; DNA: TGTGCCAGCAGCCTCGGGACGAACACCGGGGAGCTGTTTTTT
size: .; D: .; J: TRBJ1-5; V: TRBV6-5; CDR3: CASTEGQLNQPQHF; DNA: TGTGCCAGCACCGAAGGACAGCTCAATCAGCCCCAGCATTTT
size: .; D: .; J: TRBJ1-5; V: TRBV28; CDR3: CASSLVPSESQPQHF; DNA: TGTGCCAGCAGTTTGGTACCCTCGGAGAGTCAGCCCCAGCATTTT
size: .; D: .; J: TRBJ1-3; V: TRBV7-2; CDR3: CASSLDSSGNTIYF; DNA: TGTGCCAGCAGCTTAGACAGCTCTGGAAACACCATATATTTT
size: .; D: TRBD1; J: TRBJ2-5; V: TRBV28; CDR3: CASSTYLRTGGLETQYF; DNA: TGTGCCAGCAGTACCTACCTCAGGACAGGGGGCTTGGAGACCCAGTACTTC
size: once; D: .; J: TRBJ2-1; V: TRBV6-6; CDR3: CASRGYNEQFF; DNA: TGTGCCAGCCGGGGTTACAATGAGCAGTTCTTC
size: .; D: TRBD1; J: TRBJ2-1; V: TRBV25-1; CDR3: CASSESTRDRPLSQFF; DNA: TGTGCCAGCAGTGAATCTACCCGGGACAGGCCTCTTTCGCAGTTCTTC
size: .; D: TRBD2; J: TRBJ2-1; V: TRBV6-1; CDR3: CASSARTSGGYNEQFF; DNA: TGTGCCAGCAGTGCGCGTACTAGCGGGGGCTACAATGAGCAGTTCTTC
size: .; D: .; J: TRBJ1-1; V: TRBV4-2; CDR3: CASSTGGVRTEAFF; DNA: TGTGCCAGCAGTACAGGAGGGGTGAGGACTGAAGCTTTCTTT
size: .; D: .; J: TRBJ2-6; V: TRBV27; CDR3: CASSGQFSGANVLTF; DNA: TGTGCCAGCAGTGGACAGTTCTCTGGGGCCAACGTCCTGACTTTC
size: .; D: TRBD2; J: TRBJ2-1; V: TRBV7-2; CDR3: CASSLIAGAEGNEQFF; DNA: TGTGCCAGCAGCTTAATAGCGGGGGCCGAGGGGAATGAGCAGTTCTTC
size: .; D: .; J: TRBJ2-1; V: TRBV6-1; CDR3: CASSEGNWEDNEQFF; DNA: TGTGCCAGCAGTGAGGGTAATTGGGAGGACAATGAGCAGTTCTTC
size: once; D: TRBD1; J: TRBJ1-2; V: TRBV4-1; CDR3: CASSQRTGGGYGYTF; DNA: TGCGCCAGCAGCCAACGGACAGGGGGAGGGTATGGCTACACCTTC